This record concerns one T cell receptor (beta chain) sequence. The antigen remains unidentified. 13 Jbeta primers and 60 Vbeta primers were used for the PCR. The protocol was immunoSEQ multiplex PCR, while the TCRdb copy is restricted to in-frame clones and leaves out a portion. The table shows about 92,000 clones, with less than 70% occurring only once. This CDR3 region has 15 residues. Germline V gene lookup returns CDR1 SNHLY and CDR2 FYNNEI. Germline trimming cut 5 bases from V and 0 bases from J; bases unmatched to any gene: 2. This sample was taken from a study of cytomegalovirus exposure and HLA in healthy donors. Regarding the study as a whole: For TCR beta chains, V- and J-gene trimming was later linked to a missense DCLRE1C variant. A later analysis reportedly found fewer N-insertions in an Asian-associated ancestry cluster than the roughly 670-donor mean. Researchers counted 164 TCR beta chains as cytomegalovirus-associated. In an earlier analysis, productive rearrangement rates for most beta V segments clustered near 90% or 30%.

This chain uses TRBV2 with TRBJ1-4; 8 positions match TRBD1. This clonotype was sampled from a man aged 50-59 years in good health and CMV-seronegative. Sequenced: PBMCs. The CDR3 here is CASSSTGATNEKLFF. The CDR3 region has the DNA TGTGCCAGCAGTTCGACAGGGGCAACTAATGAAAAACTGTTTTTT.